The T cell receptor (beta chain) under discussion was sequenced for a study of blood T cell repertoires in COVID-19. This table comes from immunoSEQ multiplex PCR, and its TCRdb copy is limited to in-frame clones, with some not included. The sample has some 200,000 clones, 83% seen once. V shed 3 bases and J 5 bases; nucleotides not matched to a gene: 12. CDR3 length equals 16 residues. The germline V gene encodes CDR1 DFQATT and CDR2 SNEGSKA (reference sequence). This TCR came from a woman in her fifties or sixties who had been exposed to COVID-19. The source material was PBMCs or T cells enriched from blood (not recorded which). J is TRBJ2-7 and V is TRBV20-1, with 11 bases identical to TRBD2. CDR3 region: CSASGGQTSGGHEQYF. CDR3 sequence (DNA): TGCAGTGCTAGTGGGGGGCAAACTAGCGGGGGCCACGAGCAGTACTTC.